This T cell receptor (beta chain) was documented in a study of CD8+CD57+ T cells in acquired aplastic anemia (dated by TCRdb to 2017 to 2018). With respect to the entire study: DNA extracted from sorted CD4+ and CD8+ cells had a mean of roughly 3.4 ug, with a range of 0.2 to 27.4 ug. CD8+CD57+ expansion was defined as a frequency above the mean frequency observed in healthy subjects.

Genomic DNA served as template for TCR beta VDJ combination and CDR3 sequence profiling. TCR repertoire sequencing was run on an Illumina HiSeq 2000. In the paper's pipeline: Repertoire assessment relied on Simpson's diversity index, CDR3 size and DJ length profiles, and TRBV/TRBJ rearrangement plots. The immunodominant clone was defined as the most abundant DNA sequence in deep sequencing data. CDR3 amino acid sequences were checked for sharing between subjects and were compared against published repertoires and the VDJdb database. Starting from the raw public reads, TCRdb applied fastp trimming at Q25, assembled clones with MiXCR and retained in-frame beta chains. Every CDR3 protein is listed once, alongside the most common genes and DNA of its rows. The V and J calls shown here were made by TCRdb, not taken from the authors' results. This sample is represented by hundreds of thousands of distinct CDR3 sequences; around half of them were singletons. The ten largest clones add up to less than 9% of the sample.

The patients picked for sequencing were ones in whom flow cytometry had shown an expansion of CD8+CD57+ cells. Severe acquired aplastic anemia was diagnosed in all patients according to International Study of Aplastic Anemia and Agranulocytosis and Camitta criteria. No therapy had been received by the patients at the time of blood sampling. In the study, sorted CD4+ and CD8+ blood T cells from patients with severe aplastic anemia and from healthy subjects underwent deep sequencing of TCR repertoires. Patients were enrolled in the USA under clinicaltrials.gov protocols 00001620, 01623167, 00001397, 00071045, 00081523 and 00961064. Ficoll-Paque density gradient centrifugation was used to isolate peripheral blood mononuclear cells. Before DNA extraction, CD4+ and CD8+ T cells were sorted by FACS or by magnetic beads. The paper's findings and limits, for the study overall: No significant difference in CD8+ Simpson's diversity was found between patients and healthy controls (P=0.060). Some 30 CD8+ CDR3 sequences were found to be shared between patients and controls, but these sequences appeared to be highly expressed in patients and within the immunodominant clones of the patients.

This clonotype was counted ten times or more. Its binding antigen is unknown. Per-base qualities were not stored, and no clone one base away is much larger. This TCR derives from a human donor with aplastic anemia. The sample consisted of sorted CD4+, CD8+, or CD8+CD57+ T cells (not recorded which) from PBMCs.

CDR3 sequence: CATSSRVSGYTF. The DNA sequence is as follows: TGTGCCACCAGTTCCCGGGTTAGTGGCTACACCTTC. The chain links TRBV24-1 with TRBJ1-2, with the D segment identity uncertain. V and J are truncated by 6 bases and 7 bases respectively, leaving an intervening sequence of 11 bases. Via the germline V gene, CDR1 is KGHDR and CDR2 SFDVKD. The CDR3, cysteine through phenylalanine, is 12 amino acids long. The only DNA kept is the CDR3, 36 bases in frame from the first base.